The 26 T cell receptor beta chains below were found in one sample sequenced in a study of cytomegalovirus exposure and HLA in healthy donors. Primers for the PCR totalled 60 Vbeta and 13 Jbeta. Assay used: immunoSEQ multiplex PCR; TCRdb lists only in-frame clones, some missing. The data contain some 130,000 clones, 80% of them singletons. Sequenced: PBMCs. The receptors derive from a man under 40 in good health and CMV-seronegative.

J is TRBJ2-1 and V is TRBV9; 7 bases map to TRBD1. The CDR3 contains 15 residues. Germline CDR1 reads SGDLS; CDR2 reads YYNGEE. The trim removed 4 bases at V and 4 bases at J, leaving 8 bases unmatched. The CDR3 loop reads CASSPPGDSYNEQFF. The CDR3 nucleotides read TGTGCCAGCAGCCCCCCCGGGGACAGTTACAATGAGCAGTTCTTC.

This chain joins TRBV7-6 and TRBJ2-1, with 10 bases matching TRBD1. The CDR3 spans 14 residues. CDR1 is SGHVS, CDR2 FNYEAQ, per germline. Germline trimming cut 7 bases from V and 10 bases from J; bases unmatched to any gene: 10. This chain's CDR3 is CASTPGTGVLEQFF. The CDR3 nucleotides are TGTGCCAGCACTCCCGGGACAGGGGTCTTGGAGCAGTTCTTC.

The rearrangement uses TRBV5-1 and TRBJ2-7; D remains unclear. Trimming took off 5 bases at V and 3 bases at J, with 21 bases between the two ends. The CDR3 consists of 16 residues. Per the germline V gene, CDR1 is SGHRS and CDR2 is YFSETQ. CDR3: CASRSHSSTPYYEQYF. The CDR3 coding sequence is TGCGCCAGCAGATCTCACTCCTCGACTCCCTACTACGAGCAGTACTTC. Drawing the rest from reference TRBV5-1 and TRBJ2-7, the complete variable domain is KAGVTQTPRYLIKTRGQQVTLSCSPISGHRSVSWYQQTPGQGLQFLFEYFSETQRNKGNFPGRFSGRQFSNSRSEMNVSTLELGDSALYLCASRSHSSTPYYEQYFGPGTRLTVT.

The genes are TRBV7-6 and TRBJ1-1; D possibly corresponds to TRBD1 (5 bases). Germline loops: CDR1 SGHVS, CDR2 FNYEAQ. This CDR3 is 14 amino acids long. With 4 bases removed from V and 3 bases from J, the gap between germline ends came to 12 bases. The CDR3 region has the DNA TGTGCCAGCAGCTCCAGAGGCAGGGACACTGAAGCTTTCTTT. Translating it yields CASSSRGRDTEAFF.

The genes are TRBV2 and TRBJ1-4; D is unclear. V was pared by 7 bases and J by 0 bases, with 12 bases between. The CDR3 extends over 15 amino acids. Germline lookup yields CDR1 SNHLY and CDR2 FYNNEI. CDR3: CASKSERATNEKLFF. The CDR3 nucleotides are TGTGCCAGCAAGTCCGAAAGAGCAACTAATGAAAAACTGTTTTTT.

This chain connects TRBV5-6 to TRBJ2-2, with 10 bases aligning to TRBD1. After removal of 4 bases from V and 7 bases from J, the junction contained 10 bases not matched to a gene. The CDR3 runs to 16 residues. Germline V gene lookup returns CDR1 SGHDT and CDR2 YYEEEE. CDR3 DNA sequence: TGTGCCAGCAGCCGACCGGGACAGGGGAGGGGCGGGGAGCTGTTTTTT. This gives the protein CASSRPGQGRGGELFF.

V is TRBV19 and J is TRBJ1-2; D is uncertain. With 5 bases removed from V and 4 bases from J, the gap between germline ends came to 20 bases. In germline, CDR1 is LNHDA, CDR2 SQIVND (reference sequence). This CDR3 is 16 amino acids long. CDR3 bases: TGTGCCAGTAGTCGTTTGACGGGATCCTCCAGCTATGGCTACACCTTC. Protein: CASSRLTGSSSYGYTF.

The chain carries TRBV2 and TRBJ2-4, with 7 bases identical to TRBD1. Germline values: CDR1 SNHLY, CDR2 FYNNEI. Trimming cost V 4 bases and J 0 bases; bases outside gene matches: 9. The CDR3 sequence is 17 residues long. CDR3 bases: TGTGCCAGCAGTGCTCCCAGGGGGTCGTTAGCCAAAAACATTCAGTACTTC. This encodes CASSAPRGSLAKNIQYF.

The chain couples TRBV19 to TRBJ2-2, with D tentatively TRBD1 (5 bases). The CDR3 spans 16 residues. V lost 5 bases to trimming and J lost 4 bases, with 17 bases between them. In germline, CDR1 is LNHDA, CDR2 SQIVND (reference sequence). CDR3 protein: CASSSRIRVGTGELFF. Written as DNA, the CDR3 is TGTGCCAGTAGTTCAAGGATCAGGGTAGGCACCGGGGAGCTGTTTTTT.

The rearrangement joins TRBV4-3 to TRBJ2-3; D unresolved. CDR1 and CDR2 (germline): LGHNA, YSLEER. V was cut by 5 bases and J by 1 base, with 25 bases left in between. This CDR3 has 19 amino acids. The CDR3 here is CASSESTEAWRYRTDTQYF. The CDR3 bases are TGCGCCAGCAGCGAATCGACTGAGGCGTGGCGGTACCGCACAGATACGCAGTATTTT.

The V gene is TRBV7-7, the J gene TRBJ2-6; D gene unclear. Trimming took 8 bases from V and 1 from J, leaving 6 bases between them. The V gene's germline CDR1 is SSHAT and CDR2 FNYEAQ (reference sequence). The CDR3 sequence is 13 residues long. The CDR3 spells CASSQSGANVLTF. In DNA form, the CDR3 reads TGTGCCAGCTCTCAGTCTGGGGCCAACGTCCTGACTTTC.

The V gene is TRBV7-2, the J gene TRBJ2-1; D is possibly TRBD2 (6 bases). Trimming cost V 7 bases and J 1 base, with 14 bases left between them. CDR3 length: 15 amino acids. CDR1 is SGHTA and CDR2 is FQGNSA in the germline V gene. CDR3 protein: CASTKMEGSYNEQFF. The CDR3 DNA sequence: TGTGCCAGCACTAAAATGGAGGGGTCCTACAATGAGCAGTTCTTC. Variable domain in full (rest from reference TRBV7-2 and TRBJ2-1): GAGVSQSPSNKVTEKGKDVELRCDPISGHTALYWYRQSLGQGLEFLIYFQGNSAPDKSGLPSDRFSAERTGGSVSTLTIQRTQQEDSAVYLCASTKMEGSYNEQFFGPGTRLTVL.

The chain joins TRBV29-1 to TRBJ2-7; 14 bases match TRBD2. V was clipped by 4 bases and J by 6 bases; unmatched bases: 5. This CDR3 has 14 amino acids. Germline V gene data show CDR1 as SQVTM and CDR2 as ANQGSEA. CDR3 bases: TGCAGCGTTGCAGGACTAGCGGGAGGCGGCGAGCAGTACTTC. Encoded protein: CSVAGLAGGGEQYF.

This chain joins TRBV5-4 and TRBJ2-2, with TRBD2 identical over 8 bases. The CDR3 has 16 amino acids. The germline V gene has CDR1 SGHNT and CDR2 YYREEE (reference sequence). V lost 4 bases to trimming and J lost 5 bases; unmatched junction nucleotides: 10. The CDR3 spells CASSRMGLGSTGELFF. The CDR3 DNA reads TGTGCCAGCAGCCGTATGGGACTAGGGAGTACCGGGGAGCTGTTTTTT.

V is TRBV4-3 and J is TRBJ2-5; 12 bases fit TRBD2. The CDR3 extends over 14 amino acids. The germline gives CDR1 LGHNA, CDR2 YSLEER. The J segment lost 4 bases and the V segment lost 4 bases, leaving 1 base of the junction unmatched. CDR3 in DNA: TGCGCCAGCAGCCCGGGACTAGCGGGAGAGACCCAGTACTTC. Protein: CASSPGLAGETQYF.

The V call is TRBV5-1, the J call TRBJ2-2, with D possibly being TRBD1 (5 bases). V shed 2 bases and J shed 6 bases, with 11 bases lying between them. The V gene's germline CDR1 is SGHRS and CDR2 YFSETQ. The CDR3 is 14 amino acids. CDR3 DNA sequence: TGCGCCAGCAGCTTTACCATGGGGCCCGGGGAGCTGTTTTTT. This encodes CASSFTMGPGELFF.

The chain joins TRBV27 to TRBJ1-2; D ambiguous. V lost 5 bases and J lost 8, with 12 bases in between. The CDR3 extends over 12 amino acids. Germline lookup yields CDR1 MNHEY and CDR2 SMNVEV (reference sequence). The CDR3: CASSPRDGGYTF. The CDR3 DNA is TGTGCCAGCAGTCCCCGGGATGGGGGCTACACCTTC.

The genes are TRBV29-1 and TRBJ2-7; D is possibly TRBD1 (6 bases). CDR3 length: 12 residues. The germline CDR1 and CDR2 sequences are SQVTM and ANQGSEA. V dropped 3 bases and J dropped 6 bases, with 12 bases sitting between them. The CDR3 DNA reads TGCAGCGTTGATTTGGGGGCTCTCGAGCAGTACTTC. This translates into CSVDLGALEQYF.

This clone was found a few times. This chain connects TRBV7-9 to TRBJ2-2; maybe TRBD2 (6 bases). The CDR3 is 14 amino acids. CDR1 and CDR2 (germline): SEHNR, FQNEAQ (reference sequence). With 5 bases removed from V and 2 bases from J, the gap between germline ends came to 9 bases. CDR3: CASSRTINTGELFF. CDR3 bases: TGTGCCAGCAGCCGGACTATTAACACCGGGGAGCTGTTTTTT.

With regard to this clone: Other DNA sequences of this sample code for an identical CDR3. The chain links TRBV28 to TRBJ2-3; weak D call: TRBD2 (6 bases). CDR3 length equals 13 residues. The germline gives CDR1 MDHEN, CDR2 SYDVKM. The V end lost 4 bases, the J end lost 4 bases, and 9 bases lay between the germline ends. The CDR3 DNA follows: TGTGCCAGCAGTTATCGACTAGCAGATACGCAGTATTTT. This sequence encodes CASSYRLADTQYF.

J is TRBJ2-5 and V is TRBV7-6; no reliable D call. The DNA end is more similar to TRBJ2-7, so the J call may be wrong. The germline gives CDR1 SGHVS, CDR2 FNYEAQ. The CDR3 consists of 11 residues. The CDR3 nucleotides read TGTGCCAGCAGAAAAAATAACGAGCAGTACTTC. It is translated as CASRKNNEQYF.

This clone has only one observation. The genes are TRBV14 and TRBJ2-4, with a weak D call TRBD2 (6 bases). Deletions cut 0 bases from V and 4 bases from J, with 19 bases between. Germline loops: CDR1 SGHDN, CDR2 FVKESK. This CDR3 region has 18 residues. CDR3 loop: CASSQDKKEGRWKNIQYF. In nucleotides, the CDR3 is TGTGCCAGCAGCCAAGATAAGAAGGAGGGCAGGTGGAAAAACATTCAGTACTTC.

This chain joins TRBV4-2 and TRBJ1-1; unclear D gene. This CDR3 comprises 17 residues. CDR1 is LGHNA and CDR2 is YNFKEQ in the germline V gene. Trimming cost V 0 bases and J 4 bases, with 18 bases left between them. Here the CDR3 DNA reads TGTGCCAGCAGCCAAGATGTTCCCCGTAAAGAGAGCACTGAAGCTTTCTTT. Translated: CASSQDVPRKESTEAFF.

V is TRBV28 and J is TRBJ1-5, with D perhaps TRBD1 (6 bases). The CDR3 covers 17 residues. Germline V gene sequence: CDR1 MDHEN, CDR2 SYDVKM. Trimming cost V 4 bases and J 9 bases, with 25 bases left between them. CDR3 sequence: CASSSPRIGQTLRPQHF. The CDR3 DNA reads as TGTGCCAGCAGTTCCCCTCGGATAGGACAGACCTTGAGGCCCCAGCATTTT.

The DNA for the CDR3 is TGTGCCAGCAGCCAAGATCGAAGCTGGGACAGGGCCCCCTACGAGCAGTACTTC. It is translated as CASSQDRSWDRAPYEQYF. This rearrangement joins TRBV4-2 to TRBJ2-7, with 9 bases that match TRBD1. The J segment lost 2 bases and the V segment lost 0 bases, leaving 11 bases of the junction unmatched. Looked up from germline, CDR1 is LGHNA and CDR2 is YNFKEQ. The CDR3 has 18 residues.

V is TRBV21-1 and J is TRBJ2-3; TRBD2 was called by the table and not checked on the DNA. TRBV21-1 is flagged as a pseudogene. CDR3 length: 17 amino acids. The CDR3: CASSTPGTSGQADTQYF. In nucleotides, the CDR3 is TGTGCCAGCAGCACTCCCGGGACTAGCGGACAAGCAGATACGCAGTATTTT.